Listed below are T cell receptor beta chains from one sample, sequenced in a study of cytomegalovirus exposure and HLA in healthy donors. The data were produced by immunoSEQ multiplex PCR, yet TCRdb's version contains in-frame clones alone and is incomplete. The table shows 85,000 to 100,000 clones, with approximately 80% occurring only once. Sequenced input: PBMCs. These receptors were taken from a woman in her sixties in good health and CMV-seronegative. Each CDR3 is given with its conserved first and last residue. A D gene is named only where the DNA matches it firmly. Size tells how often a clone was seen (once, few, many) or the class of an expanded clone, and some rows leave it out.

clone_size j_call d_call v_call cdr3_aa cdr3_nt
. TRBJ1-6 . TRBV25-1 CASSLAGLISPLHF TGTGCCAGCAGCCTCGCGGGGCTGATATCACCCCTCCACTTT
. TRBJ1-4 . TRBV4-1 CASSLTGTENEKLFF TGCGCCAGCAGCCTAACAGGGACCGAGAATGAAAAACTGTTTTTT
. TRBJ2-7 TRBD2 TRBV7-2 CASSLGPGLAGDEQYF TGTGCCAGCAGCTTAGGCCCGGGACTAGCGGGAGACGAGCAGTACTTC
. TRBJ2-1 TRBD2 TRBV6-5 CASSYSLAGVSFF TGTGCCAGCAGTTACTCACTAGCGGGAGTGTCGTTCTTC
. TRBJ2-7 . TRBV27 CASSLFRSGYEQYF TGTGCCAGCAGTTTATTTAGGTCGGGCTACGAGCAGTACTTC
once TRBJ2-2 TRBD1 TRBV5-1 CASSLVQGAGELFF TGCGCCAGCAGCTTGGTCCAGGGGGCCGGGGAGCTGTTTTTT
. TRBJ2-3 TRBD2 TRBV2 CASSTEGAGSTDTQYF TGTGCCAGCAGTACCGAGGGAGCGGGGTCAACAGATACGCAGTATTTT
few TRBJ1-1 . TRBV5-1 CASSLSISNTEAFF TGCGCCAGCAGCTTGTCCATTTCGAACACTGAAGCTTTCTTT
. TRBJ2-1 . TRBV5-6 CASSLDSYNEQFF TGTGCCAGCAGCTTGGACAGTTACAATGAGCAGTTCTTC
. TRBJ2-1 . TRBV7-9 CASSLAAGTRYNEQFF TGTGCCAGCAGCTTAGCCGCGGGGACCCGATACAATGAGCAGTTCTTC
. TRBJ1-2 . TRBV6-5 CASSRTGTDSYGYTF TGTGCCAGCAGCCGGACCGGGACTGATAGCTATGGCTACACCTTC
once TRBJ2-1 TRBD1 TRBV27 CASSFFGTGGHEQFF TGTGCCAGCAGTTTCTTCGGGACAGGGGGACATGAGCAGTTCTTC
. TRBJ1-1 . TRBV7-9 CASSLIGFTEAFF TGTGCCAGCAGCTTGATCGGTTTCACTGAAGCTTTCTTT
. TRBJ2-7 . TRBV6-1 CASSESSGLAYEQYF TGTGCCAGCAGTGAAAGCTCAGGGTTAGCCTACGAGCAGTACTTC
. TRBJ2-2 . TRBV7-7 CASSPRAGPVGTGELFF TGTGCCAGCAGCCCTAGAGCAGGGCCCGTTGGCACCGGGGAGCTGTTTTTT
once TRBJ2-3 . TRBV11-2 CASSYSSIRADTQYF TGTGCCAGCAGCTACTCCTCCATCAGGGCAGATACGCAGTATTTT
. TRBJ2-7 . TRBV29-1 CSVSSVLSYEQYF TGCAGCGTTTCTAGCGTTTTGTCCTACGAGCAGTACTTC
few TRBJ1-2 . TRBV2 CASRAGAGVGYTF TGTGCCAGCAGGGCAGGCGCAGGGGTTGGCTACACCTTC
few TRBJ2-7 TRBD1 TRBV28 CASSGMTGSYGREQYF TGTGCCAGCAGTGGGATGACAGGGTCGTATGGAAGAGAGCAGTACTTC
. TRBJ2-5 TRBD1 TRBV6-1 CASKVGTGSTETQYF TGTGCCAGCAAGGTGGGGACAGGGTCGACAGAGACCCAGTACTTC
. TRBJ1-2 TRBD1 TRBV27 CASSLRDRGGYYGYTF TGTGCCAGCAGTTTAAGGGACAGGGGGGGGTACTATGGCTACACCTTC
. TRBJ2-5 TRBD2 TRBV7-7 CASSTGLAGAQETQYF TGTGCCAGCAGCACCGGACTAGCGGGGGCTCAAGAGACCCAGTACTTC
few TRBJ1-1 . TRBV7-2 CASSLVGGAFF TGTGCCAGCAGCTTAGTGGGGGGGGCTTTCTTT
. TRBJ2-3 TRBD1 TRBV19 CASTYQGVGTDTQYF TGTGCCAGTACCTACCAGGGGGTGGGCACAGATACGCAGTATTTT
. TRBJ1-4 . TRBV6-6 CASSYTGRANEKLFF TGTGCCAGCAGTTACACTGGGAGAGCTAATGAAAAACTGTTTTTT
. TRBJ2-3 . TRBV7-9 CASSPGGSRGVTQYF TGTGCCAGCAGCCCAGGAGGGTCTCGGGGAGTTACGCAGTATTTT
. TRBJ1-1 TRBD1 TRBV4-3 CASSQPPGQGNTEAFF TGCGCCAGCAGCCAACCCCCCGGACAGGGAAACACTGAAGCTTTCTTT
. TRBJ1-2 . TRBV30 CAWSASGGYGYTF TGTGCCTGGAGTGCGTCGGGGGGCTATGGCTACACCTTC
few TRBJ1-2 . TRBV18 CASSPSGEYGYTF TGTGCCAGCTCACCGTCAGGGGAATATGGCTACACCTTC
. TRBJ2-7 TRBD1 TRBV19 CASSIVTGSNEQYF TGTGCCAGTAGTATAGTGACAGGGAGCAACGAGCAGTACTTC
. TRBJ2-6 TRBD1 TRBV9 CASSVLGQLSGANVLTF TGTGCCAGCAGCGTACTGGGACAGCTCTCTGGGGCCAACGTCCTGACTTTC
. TRBJ1-6 TRBD1 TRBV7-2 CASSSGIPGQLDSPLHF TGTGCCAGCAGCTCGGGGATCCCGGGACAGCTTGACTCACCCCTCCACTTT
. TRBJ1-4 . TRBV27 CASSPLGATNEKLFF TGTGCCAGCAGTCCCCTGGGAGCAACTAATGAAAAACTGTTTTTT
. TRBJ1-2 . TRBV6-5 CASSYSIGPVNYGYTF TGTGCCAGCAGTTACTCTATTGGGCCAGTAAACTATGGCTACACCTTC
. TRBJ2-5 TRBD1 TRBV5-1 CASSYDRGRGETQYF TGCGCCAGCAGCTACGACAGGGGGCGCGGAGAGACCCAGTACTTC
. TRBJ2-7 TRBD1 TRBV5-1 CASSPRGQGDNEQYF TGCGCCAGCAGCCCGAGGGGTCAGGGGGACAACGAGCAGTACTTC
. TRBJ2-2 TRBD2 TRBV2 CASTGTSSVPGELFF TGTGCCAGCACGGGGACTAGCAGTGTTCCCGGGGAGCTGTTTTTT
few TRBJ2-5 . TRBV2 CASRKGKETQYF TGTGCCAGCAGAAAGGGGAAGGAGACCCAGTACTTC
. TRBJ2-3 . TRBV11-3 CASSLERTDTQYF TGTGCCAGCAGCCTAGAGAGGACAGATACGCAGTATTTT
. TRBJ2-1 . TRBV29-1 CSVSTQRRNEQFF TGCAGCGTATCGACTCAAAGGCGGAATGAGCAGTTCTTC
. TRBJ1-5 . TRBV5-6 CASSLGFGGQPQHF TGTGCCAGCAGCTTGGGGTTTGGTGGCCAGCCCCAGCATTTT
. TRBJ1-2 TRBD1 TRBV6-5 CASRRTGLGYGYTF TGTGCCAGCAGACGGACAGGGCTGGGGTATGGCTACACCTTC
. TRBJ2-5 . TRBV29-1 CSGGLLLGETQYF TGCAGCGGCGGACTACTCTTAGGAGAGACCCAGTACTTC
. TRBJ1-5 TRBD1 TRBV7-2 CASSFLTGSNQPQHF TGTGCCAGCAGCTTCCTGACAGGGAGCAATCAGCCCCAGCATTTT
. TRBJ1-1 TRBD1 TRBV10-2 CASRRTGTNTEAFF TGCGCCAGCAGGCGGACAGGGACGAACACTGAAGCTTTCTTT
. TRBJ1-5 . TRBV27 CASSLRFGYSNQPQHF TGTGCCAGCAGTTTAAGGTTCGGGTACAGCAATCAGCCCCAGCATTTT
few TRBJ2-5 TRBD2 TRBV19 CASAKAGPYQETQYF TGTGCCAGTGCGAAAGCGGGGCCGTACCAAGAGACCCAGTACTTC
. TRBJ1-1 TRBD1 TRBV5-6 CASSFGGTGGKAFF TGTGCCAGCAGCTTTGGTGGGACAGGGGGTAAAGCTTTCTTT
. TRBJ2-5 TRBD2 TRBV28 CASATSGAGSGTQYF TGTGCCAGCGCGACTAGCGGGGCCGGCTCCGGGACCCAGTACTTC